A selection of T cell receptor beta chains follows, all from one sample in a study of blood T cell repertoires in COVID-19. Data came from immunoSEQ multiplex PCR; TCRdb stores just in-frame clones and leaves some out. The sample lists 130,000 to 150,000 clones; roughly 80% were seen once. The sequencing input was peripheral blood. Every receptor here comes from a human donor with acute or convalescent COVID-19. The donor label of this sample is uncertain. Each CDR3 is given with its conserved first and last residue. A D gene is named only where the DNA matches it firmly. Expanded clones are given a class, and other clones once, few, many or no size at all.

TGTGCCAGTACCCTGACTAGCGGGGGGGTAAATGAGCAGTTCTTC | CASTLTSGGVNEQFF | NA | TRBV19 | TRBD2 | TRBJ2-1
TGCGCCAGCAGTCCTGAGGGCAGGACGGTCTACAATGAGCAGTTCTTC | CASSPEGRTVYNEQFF | NA | TRBV4-1 | NA | TRBJ2-1
TGCGCCAGCAGCTTCGGACGGGGAACCACCTATGGCTACACCTTC | CASSFGRGTTYGYTF | NA | TRBV4-1 | NA | TRBJ1-2
TGCGCCAGCAGCCTCGAGGCAGGGAGGCGAATGAACACTGAAGCTTTCTTT | CASSLEAGRRMNTEAFF | NA | TRBV5-1 | NA | TRBJ1-1
TGTGCCACCTCCCTCCCGGGGGGGACGGGGGATACGCAGTATTTT | CATSLPGGTGDTQYF | NA | TRBV24-1 | TRBD2 | TRBJ2-3
TGTGCCAGCAGCTTACAGGGGAGTTTGAACACTGAAGCTTTCTTT | CASSLQGSLNTEAFF | NA | TRBV7-9 | NA | TRBJ1-1
TGCGCCAGCAGCCAAGGGCGGACAGGGGGTAGGAGGGACTATGGCTACACCTTC | CASSQGRTGGRRDYGYTF | NA | TRBV4-1 | TRBD1 | TRBJ1-2
TGTGCCAGCAGCCAAGATGGGGCAGGCCATCAGCCCCAGCATTTT | CASSQDGAGHQPQHF | NA | TRBV3-1/TRBV3-2 | NA | TRBJ1-5
TGTGCCAGCAGCCCCCTGGGGGAGGGAGGGCAGCCCCAGCATTTT | CASSPLGEGGQPQHF | NA | TRBV5-4 | NA | TRBJ1-5
TGTGCCAGCAGCCAAAGGGGGAAAGTCGACTATGGCTACACCTTC | CASSQRGKVDYGYTF | NA | TRBV14 | NA | TRBJ1-2
TGTGCCAGCAGCTATTGGACAGGGATGGGAGAGACCCAGTACTTC | CASSYWTGMGETQYF | NA | TRBV7-9 | TRBD1 | TRBJ2-5
TGTGCCAGCAGTGAGACATCCGTCATGAACACTGAAGCTTTCTTT | CASSETSVMNTEAFF | NA | TRBV2 | NA | TRBJ1-1
TGCGCCAGCAGCCAGAAGTGGACAGGGCAAAAGAACACTGAAGCTTTCTTT | CASSQKWTGQKNTEAFF | NA | TRBV4-1 | TRBD1 | TRBJ1-1
TGTGCCAGCCCCCTCGGAGGAAACACCGGGGAGCTGTTTTTT | CASPLGGNTGELFF | NA | TRBV7-9 | NA | TRBJ2-2
TGTGCCAGCAGTGAAACCGGCGTCCAGCGTGGTGAAGCTTTCTTT | CASSETGVQRGEAFF | NA | TRBV2 | NA | TRBJ1-1
TGCGCCAGCAGCCAAGTTCCTCCGGCGGGGGGTACCACCGGGGAGCTGTTTTTT | CASSQVPPAGGTTGELFF | few | TRBV4-1 | TRBD2 | TRBJ2-2
TGTGCCAGCAGTCCTCCCCGAAACACCATATATTTT | CASSPPRNTIYF | NA | TRBV12-3/TRBV12-4 | NA | TRBJ1-3
TGTGCCACCAGTGCTCCGGGAGCTGGAAACACCATATATTTT | CATSAPGAGNTIYF | NA | TRBV24-1 | NA | TRBJ1-3
TGTGCCAGCAGTTCGATGGACAGGCAAGCTTTCTTT | CASSSMDRQAFF | NA | TRBV28 | TRBD1 | TRBJ1-1
TGTGCCAGCAGCGTCCAGGGTTTTTATGGCTACACCTTC | CASSVQGFYGYTF | NA | TRBV9 | NA | TRBJ1-2
TGCGCCAGCAGCGCCCGGACAGGGACGGGAGAAGCCAAAAACATTCAGTACTTC | CASSARTGTGEAKNIQYF | NA | TRBV4-1 | TRBD1 | TRBJ2-4